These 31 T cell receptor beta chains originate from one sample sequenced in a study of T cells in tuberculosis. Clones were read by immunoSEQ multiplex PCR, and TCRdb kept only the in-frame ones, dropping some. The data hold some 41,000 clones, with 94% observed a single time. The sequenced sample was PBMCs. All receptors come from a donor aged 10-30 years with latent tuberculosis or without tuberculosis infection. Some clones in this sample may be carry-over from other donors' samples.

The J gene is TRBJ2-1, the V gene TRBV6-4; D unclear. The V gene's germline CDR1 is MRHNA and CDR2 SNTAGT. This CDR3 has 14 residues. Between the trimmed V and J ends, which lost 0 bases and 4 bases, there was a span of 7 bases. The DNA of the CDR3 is TGTGCCAGCAGTGACTCGAACAGATACAATGAGCAGTTCTTC. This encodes CASSDSNRYNEQFF.

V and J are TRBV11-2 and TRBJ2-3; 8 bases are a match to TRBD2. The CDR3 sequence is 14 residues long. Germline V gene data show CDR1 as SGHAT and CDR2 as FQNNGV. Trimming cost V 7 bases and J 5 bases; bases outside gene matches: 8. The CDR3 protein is CASTPRREEDTQYF. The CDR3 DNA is TGTGCCAGCACCCCACGGCGGGAGGAAGATACGCAGTATTTT.

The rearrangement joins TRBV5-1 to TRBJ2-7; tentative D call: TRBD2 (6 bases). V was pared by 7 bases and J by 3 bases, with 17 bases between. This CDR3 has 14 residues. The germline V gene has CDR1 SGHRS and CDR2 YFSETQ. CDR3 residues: CASASLGGIYEQYF. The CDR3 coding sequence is TGCGCCAGCGCATCCCTGGGCGGGATCTACGAGCAGTACTTC.

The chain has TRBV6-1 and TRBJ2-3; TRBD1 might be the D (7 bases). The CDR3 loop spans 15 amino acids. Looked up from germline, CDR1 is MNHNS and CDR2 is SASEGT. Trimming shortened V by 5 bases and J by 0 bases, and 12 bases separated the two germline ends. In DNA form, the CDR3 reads TGTGCCAGCAGTATACAGGGGACTAGCACAGATACGCAGTATTTT. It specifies CASSIQGTSTDTQYF.

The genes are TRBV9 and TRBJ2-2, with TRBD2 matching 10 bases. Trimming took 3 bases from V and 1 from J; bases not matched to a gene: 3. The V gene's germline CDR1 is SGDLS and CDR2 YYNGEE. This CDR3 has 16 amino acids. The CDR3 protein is CASSAGLAVNTGELFF. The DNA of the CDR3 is TGTGCCAGCAGCGCAGGACTAGCGGTGAACACCGGGGAGCTGTTTTTT.

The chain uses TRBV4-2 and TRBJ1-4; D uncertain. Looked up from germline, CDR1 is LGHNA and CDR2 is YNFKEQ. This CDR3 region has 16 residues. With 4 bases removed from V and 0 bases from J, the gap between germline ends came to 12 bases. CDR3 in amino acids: CASSPEGAATNEKLFF. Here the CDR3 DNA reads TGTGCCAGCAGCCCCGAGGGTGCAGCAACTAATGAAAAACTGTTTTTT.

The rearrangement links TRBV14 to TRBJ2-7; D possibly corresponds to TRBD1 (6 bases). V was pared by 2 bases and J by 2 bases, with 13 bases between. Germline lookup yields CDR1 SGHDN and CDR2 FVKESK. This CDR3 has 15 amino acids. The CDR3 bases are TGTGCCAGCAGCCAAACAGGGTGGATCCCCTACGAGCAGTACTTC. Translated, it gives CASSQTGWIPYEQYF.

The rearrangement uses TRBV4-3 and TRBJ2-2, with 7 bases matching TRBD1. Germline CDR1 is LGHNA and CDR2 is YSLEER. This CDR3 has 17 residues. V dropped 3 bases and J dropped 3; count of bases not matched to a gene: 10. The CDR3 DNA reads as TGCGCCAGCAGCCAGGCAATAAGGGGGCGCGACACCGGGGAGCTGTTTTTT. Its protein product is CASSQAIRGRDTGELFF.

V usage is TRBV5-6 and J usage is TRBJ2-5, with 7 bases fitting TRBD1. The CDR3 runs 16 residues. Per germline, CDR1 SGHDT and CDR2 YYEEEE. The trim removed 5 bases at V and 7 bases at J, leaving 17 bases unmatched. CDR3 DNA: TGTGCCAGCAGTTCACCCGGGACAGCGAGCCGGGGGACCCAGTACTTC. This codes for CASSSPGTASRGTQYF.

CDR3 sequence (DNA): TGTGCCAGCAGTTCCCCTTATGAGAGCGGGGGCGAGCAGTACTTC. Translated, it gives CASSSPYESGGEQYF. The chain couples TRBV27 to TRBJ2-7; 8 bases are a match to TRBD2. The CDR3 spans 15 residues. V dropped 4 bases and J dropped 6; count of bases not matched to a gene: 11. CDR1 and CDR2 from the germline V gene are MNHEY and SMNVEV (reference sequence).

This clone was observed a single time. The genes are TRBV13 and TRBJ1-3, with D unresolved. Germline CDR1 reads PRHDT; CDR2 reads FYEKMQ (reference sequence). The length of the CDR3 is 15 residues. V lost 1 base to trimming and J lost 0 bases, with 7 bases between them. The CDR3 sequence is CASSLDISSGNTIYF. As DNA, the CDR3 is TGTGCCAGCAGCTTAGACATCTCCTCTGGAAACACCATATATTTT.

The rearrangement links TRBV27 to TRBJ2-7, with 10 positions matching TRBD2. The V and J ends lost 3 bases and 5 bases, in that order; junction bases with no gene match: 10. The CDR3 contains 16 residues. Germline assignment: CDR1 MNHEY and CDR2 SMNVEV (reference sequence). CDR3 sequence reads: CASSFALAGVGDEQYF. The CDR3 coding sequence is TGTGCCAGCAGTTTCGCGCTAGCGGGAGTAGGAGACGAGCAGTACTTC.

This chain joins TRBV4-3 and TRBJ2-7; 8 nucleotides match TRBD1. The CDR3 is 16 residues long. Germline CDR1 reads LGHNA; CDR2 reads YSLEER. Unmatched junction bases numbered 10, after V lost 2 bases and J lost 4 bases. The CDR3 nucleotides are TGCGCCAGCAGCCAAACCCCGGGACAGGATCTATACGAGCAGTACTTC. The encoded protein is CASSQTPGQDLYEQYF.

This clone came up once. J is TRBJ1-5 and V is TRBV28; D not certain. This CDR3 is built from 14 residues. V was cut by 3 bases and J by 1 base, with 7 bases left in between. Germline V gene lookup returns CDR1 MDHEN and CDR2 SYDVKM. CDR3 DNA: TGTGCCAGCAGTTTTTCCGGGAGCAATCAGCCCCAGCATTTT. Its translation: CASSFSGSNQPQHF.

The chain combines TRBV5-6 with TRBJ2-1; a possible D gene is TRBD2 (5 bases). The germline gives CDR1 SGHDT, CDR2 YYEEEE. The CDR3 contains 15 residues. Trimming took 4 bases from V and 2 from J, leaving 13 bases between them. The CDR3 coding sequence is TGTGCCAGCAGCGGGGTGAGGGAGCCCTACAATGAGCAGTTCTTC. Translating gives CASSGVREPYNEQFF. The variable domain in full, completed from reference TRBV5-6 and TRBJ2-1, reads DAGVTQSPTHLIKTRGQQVTLRCSPKSGHDTVSWYQQALGQGPQFIFQYYEEEERQRGNFPDRFSGHQFPNYSSELNVNALLLGDSALYLCASSGVREPYNEQFFGPGTRLTVL.

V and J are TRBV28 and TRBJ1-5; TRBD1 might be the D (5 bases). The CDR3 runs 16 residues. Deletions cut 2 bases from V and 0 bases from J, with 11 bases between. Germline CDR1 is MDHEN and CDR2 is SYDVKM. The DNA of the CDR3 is TGTGCCAGCAGTTTAGGGGGAGGGGTTAGCAATCAGCCCCAGCATTTT. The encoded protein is CASSLGGGVSNQPQHF.

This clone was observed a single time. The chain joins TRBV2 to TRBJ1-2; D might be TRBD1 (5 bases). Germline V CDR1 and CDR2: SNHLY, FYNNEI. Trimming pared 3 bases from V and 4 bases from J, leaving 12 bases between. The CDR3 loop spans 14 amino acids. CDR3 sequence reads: CASSDAGQFYGYTF. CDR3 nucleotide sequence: TGTGCCAGCAGTGACGCAGGGCAGTTCTATGGCTACACCTTC. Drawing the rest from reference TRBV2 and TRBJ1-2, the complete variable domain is EPEVTQTPSHQVTQMGQEVILRCVPISNHLYFYWYRQILGQKVEFLVSFYNNEISEKSEIFDDQFSVERPDGSNFTLKIRSTKLEDSAMYFCASSDAGQFYGYTFGSGTRLTVV.

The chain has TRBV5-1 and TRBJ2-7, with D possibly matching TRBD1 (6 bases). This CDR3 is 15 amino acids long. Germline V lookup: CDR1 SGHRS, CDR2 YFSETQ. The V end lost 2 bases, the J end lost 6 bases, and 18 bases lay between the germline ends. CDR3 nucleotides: TGCGCCAGCAGCTTAACCGGGACAATAGGCAGCGAGCAGTACTTC. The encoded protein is CASSLTGTIGSEQYF.

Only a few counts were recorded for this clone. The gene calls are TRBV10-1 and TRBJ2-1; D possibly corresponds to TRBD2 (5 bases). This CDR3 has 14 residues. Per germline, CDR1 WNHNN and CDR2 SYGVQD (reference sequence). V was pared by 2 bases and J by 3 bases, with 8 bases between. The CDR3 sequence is CASSEREIYNEQFF. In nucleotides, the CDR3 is TGCGCCAGCAGTGAGCGGGAAATCTACAATGAGCAGTTCTTC.

This chain's CDR3 is CASSFQSSSYNEQFF. CDR3 in DNA: TGTGCCAGCAGCTTTCAATCGAGCTCCTACAATGAGCAGTTCTTC. The gene calls are TRBV5-4 and TRBJ2-1; D is undetermined. The germline gives CDR1 SGHNT, CDR2 YYREEE (reference sequence). The CDR3 extends over 15 amino acids. V was cut by 2 bases and J by 0 bases, with 9 bases left in between.

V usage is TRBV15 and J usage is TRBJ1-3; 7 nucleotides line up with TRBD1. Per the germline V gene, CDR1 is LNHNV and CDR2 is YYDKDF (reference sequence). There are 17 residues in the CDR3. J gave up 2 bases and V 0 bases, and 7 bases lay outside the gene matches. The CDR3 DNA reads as TGTGCCACCAGCAGAGATCTCGTGACAGGGACTGGAAACACCATATATTTT. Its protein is CATSRDLVTGTGNTIYF.

This CDR3 reads CASSLSGNLEKLFF. CDR3 bases: TGTGCCAGCAGTTTATCGGGGAATCTTGAAAAACTGTTTTTT. This sequence joins TRBV28 and TRBJ1-4; no reliable D call. The V and J ends lost 1 base and 7 bases respectively, with 10 bases between them. The CDR3 runs 14 residues. CDR1 is MDHEN and CDR2 is SYDVKM in the germline V gene.

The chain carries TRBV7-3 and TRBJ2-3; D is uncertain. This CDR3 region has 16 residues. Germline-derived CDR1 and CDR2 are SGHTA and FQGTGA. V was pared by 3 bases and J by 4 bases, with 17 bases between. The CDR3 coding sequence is TGTGCCAGCAGCTTTGGAGTGGCGGCAGCAGCAGATACGCAGTATTTT. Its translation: CASSFGVAAAADTQYF. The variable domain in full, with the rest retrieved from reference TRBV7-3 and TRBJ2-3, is GAGVSQTPSNKVTEKGKYVELRCDPISGHTALYWYRQSLGQGPEFLIYFQGTGAADDSGLPNDRFFAVRPEGSVSTLKIQRTERGDSAVYLCASSFGVAAAADTQYFGPGTRLTVL.

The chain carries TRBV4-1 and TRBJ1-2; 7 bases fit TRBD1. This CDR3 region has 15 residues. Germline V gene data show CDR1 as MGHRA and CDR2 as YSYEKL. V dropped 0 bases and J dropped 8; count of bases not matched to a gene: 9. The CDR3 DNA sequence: TGCGCCAGCAGCCAAGAGCCGGGGACAGCTCTAGGCTACACCTTC. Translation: CASSQEPGTALGYTF.

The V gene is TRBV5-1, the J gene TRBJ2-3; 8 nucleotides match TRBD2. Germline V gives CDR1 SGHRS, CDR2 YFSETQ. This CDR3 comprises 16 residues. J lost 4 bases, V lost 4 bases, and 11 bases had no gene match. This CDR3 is CASSLGTGGPADTQYF. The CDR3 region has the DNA TGCGCCAGCAGCCTCGGGACGGGAGGGCCGGCAGATACGCAGTATTTT. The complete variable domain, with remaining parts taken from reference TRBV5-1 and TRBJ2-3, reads KAGVTQTPRYLIKTRGQQVTLSCSPISGHRSVSWYQQTPGQGLQFLFEYFSETQRNKGNFPGRFSGRQFSNSRSEMNVSTLELGDSALYLCASSLGTGGPADTQYFGPGTRLTVL.

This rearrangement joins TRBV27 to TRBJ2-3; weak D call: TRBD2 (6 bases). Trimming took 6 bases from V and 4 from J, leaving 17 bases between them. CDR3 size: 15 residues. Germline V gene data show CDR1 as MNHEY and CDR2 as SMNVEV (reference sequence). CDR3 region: CASRRLVLRPDTQYF. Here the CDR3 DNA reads TGTGCCAGCAGGCGACTAGTTTTGAGGCCAGATACGCAGTATTTT.

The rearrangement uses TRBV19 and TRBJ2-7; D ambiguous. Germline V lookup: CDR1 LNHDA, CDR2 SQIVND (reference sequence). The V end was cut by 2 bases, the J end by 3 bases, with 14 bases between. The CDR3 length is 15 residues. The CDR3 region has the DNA TGTGCCAGTAGTATACGAGGTGAGGTTCGCTACGAGCAGTACTTC. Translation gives CASSIRGEVRYEQYF.

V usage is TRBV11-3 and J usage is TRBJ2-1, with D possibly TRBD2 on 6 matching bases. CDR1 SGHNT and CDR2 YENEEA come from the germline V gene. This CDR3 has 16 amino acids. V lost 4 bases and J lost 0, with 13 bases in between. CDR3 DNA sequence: TGTGCCAGCAGCTCCGGGACTTATAGCTCCTACAATGAGCAGTTCTTC. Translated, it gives CASSSGTYSSYNEQFF.

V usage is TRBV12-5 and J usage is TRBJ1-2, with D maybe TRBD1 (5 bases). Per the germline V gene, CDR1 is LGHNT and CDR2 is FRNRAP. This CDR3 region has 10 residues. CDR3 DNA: TGTGCCTGGGGGAGGTATGGCTACACCTTC. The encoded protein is CAWGRYGYTF.

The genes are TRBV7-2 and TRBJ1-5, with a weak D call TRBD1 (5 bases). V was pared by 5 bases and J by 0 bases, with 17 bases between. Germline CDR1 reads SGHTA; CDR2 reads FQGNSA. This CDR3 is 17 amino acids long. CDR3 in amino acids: CASSPATGTNSNQPQHF. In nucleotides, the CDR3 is TGTGCCAGCAGCCCGGCAACAGGTACTAATAGCAATCAGCCCCAGCATTTT.

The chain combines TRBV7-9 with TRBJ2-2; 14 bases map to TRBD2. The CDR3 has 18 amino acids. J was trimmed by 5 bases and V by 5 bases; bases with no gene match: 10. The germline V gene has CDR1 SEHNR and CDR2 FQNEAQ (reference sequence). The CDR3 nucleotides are TGTGCCAGCAGCCCGAATCGGACTAGCGGGAGGTGTACCGGGGAGCTGTTTTTT. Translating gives CASSPNRTSGRCTGELFF.